There are many counts of the clone carrying this T cell receptor (beta chain). This sample is drawn from a study of neurological immune-mediated disorders. V lost 5 bases and J lost 4, with 12 bases in between. This CDR3 is 13 amino acids long. MiXCR was run by TCRdb on the 5' RACE reads, yielding one entry per CDR3 protein. The data contain around 58,000 distinct CDR3 sequences, about 3.7% of them singletons. This clonotype was sampled from a woman aged 55-75 years with multiple sclerosis. The sequencing sample was made of PBMCs. V usage is TRBV12-3 or TRBV12-4 and J usage is TRBJ2-7, with D perhaps matching TRBD1 (6 bases). The CDR3 sequence: CASSPRGPYEQYF. The DNA of the CDR3 is TGTGCCAGCAGTCCCAGGGGTCCGTACGAGCAGTACTTC.